The 13 T cell receptor beta chains below all came from one sample that was sequenced in a study of T cells after yellow fever vaccination. TCRdb reanalysed the 5' RACE reads using MiXCR and keeps one entry per CDR3 protein. The sample carries 200,000 to 300,000 distinct CDR3 sequences, roughly 6.3% recorded once. Specimen: CD4+ T cells sorted from PBMCs, collected on the day of the yellow fever booster vaccination. All receptors derive from a young man who received the YFV17D yellow fever vaccine.

In its sample, this clonotype was seen a few times. The V and J genes are TRBV11-2 and TRBJ2-3; 8 bases agree with TRBD1. The germline gives CDR1 SGHAT, CDR2 FQNNGV. V gave up 5 bases and J gave up 0 bases; unmatched junction bases: 7. The CDR3 contains 16 residues. The CDR3 reads CASSPRQGTSTDTQYF. The DNA of the CDR3 is TGTGCCAGCAGCCCCCGACAGGGGACAAGCACAGATACGCAGTATTTT.

This rearrangement joins TRBV18 to TRBJ2-7; TRBD1 matches at 9 bases. The CDR3 loop spans 15 amino acids. In germline, CDR1 is KGHSH, CDR2 LQKENI. After removal of 2 bases from V and 5 bases from J, the junction contained 7 bases not matched to a gene. The CDR3 DNA is TGTGCCAGCTCACCAGTCATGGGACAGGGTAACGAGCAGTACTTC. Its translation is CASSPVMGQGNEQYF.

The rearrangement links TRBV18 to TRBJ2-2; D uncertain. The germline V gene has CDR1 KGHSH and CDR2 LQKENI. The ends were cut back, 2 bases at V and 3 bases at J, with 16 bases in the middle. This CDR3 contains 17 residues. CDR3 sequence (DNA): TGTGCCAGCTCACCAGCTGGGATGGCTTTAGACACCGGGGAGCTGTTTTTT. Translating gives CASSPAGMALDTGELFF.

This clonotype was seen at least ten times. J is TRBJ2-7 and V is TRBV6-6, with D perhaps matching TRBD2 (6 bases). This CDR3 spans 13 amino acids. The V gene's germline CDR1 is MNHNY and CDR2 SVGAGI (reference sequence). Trimming shortened V by 2 bases and J by 4 bases, and 9 bases separated the two germline ends. CDR3 in DNA: TGTGCCAGCAGTTACGCTCGGGGGTACGAGCAGTACTTC. It translates to CASSYARGYEQYF.

This clonotype has more than one count but fewer than ten. J is TRBJ2-7 and V is TRBV4-3; TRBD1 is a possible D gene (6 bases). Germline-derived CDR1 and CDR2 are LGHNA and YSLEER. Trimming cost V 4 bases and J 0 bases, with 10 bases left between them. The CDR3 spans 14 residues. CDR3 residues: CASSLWTVSYEQYF. The DNA for the CDR3 is TGCGCCAGCAGCCTCTGGACAGTCTCCTACGAGCAGTACTTC.

This clonotype was recorded once. This may be a read error: a much more frequent sequence differs by one nucleotide. V and J are TRBV20-1 and TRBJ1-1; no firm D call. The CDR3 consists of 15 residues. V was shortened by 5 bases and J by 0 bases, with 16 bases between the two germline ends. CDR1 and CDR2 from the germline V gene are DFQATT and SNEGSKA (reference sequence). The CDR3, as DNA: TGCAGTGCTTTCCTTCATAAACGGATGAACACTGAAGCTTTCTTT. This sequence encodes CSAFLHKRMNTEAFF.

The table lists this clonotype with a few counts. The chain couples TRBV5-1 to TRBJ2-2, with D possibly being TRBD1 (6 bases). Looked up from germline, CDR1 is SGHRS and CDR2 is YFSETQ. With 0 bases removed from V and 5 bases from J, the gap between germline ends came to 17 bases. The CDR3 consists of 17 residues. The CDR3 DNA is TGCGCCAGCAGCTTGGCAGGGGCCAGGTGGGGTACCGGGGAGCTGTTTTTT. Amino acids: CASSLAGARWGTGELFF.

This clonotype showed up many times. The chain uses TRBV20-1 and TRBJ2-3; D not certain. Germline V gene data show CDR1 as DFQATT and CDR2 as SNEGSKA (reference sequence). The V gene lost 4 bases and the J gene lost 2 bases, with 7 bases spanning the gap. The CDR3 spans 12 residues. CDR3: CSATEPTDTQYF. In DNA form, the CDR3 reads TGCAGTGCTACTGAACCCACAGATACGCAGTATTTT.

This clonotype was found a few times. The chain has TRBV5-4 and TRBJ2-1, with 7 bases that match TRBD2. V was pared by 2 bases and J by 0 bases, with 14 bases of the junction left unmatched. Germline values: CDR1 SGHNT, CDR2 YYREEE (reference sequence). This CDR3 has 19 amino acids. CDR3 coding DNA: TGTGCCAGCAGCTTCGAGGCTAGCGGAATCACGAGCTCCTACAATGAGCAGTTCTTC. Translating it yields CASSFEASGITSSYNEQFF.

Turning to this clonotype: Germline and junction disagree at one end, which may indicate a read error. CDR3 residues: CACSFLVGNTANTGELFF. The CDR3 region has the DNA TGTGCCTGCAGCTTTCTAGTGGGGAACACAGCGAACACCGGGGAGCTGTTTTTT. The V gene is TRBV2, the J gene TRBJ2-2; the D is unclear. The germline V gene has CDR1 SNHLY and CDR2 FYNNEI. CDR3 length equals 18 residues.

This clonotype was recorded many times. The chain combines TRBV28 with TRBJ2-1; D is unclear. The ends were cut back, 2 bases at V and 10 bases at J, with 9 bases in the middle. The CDR3 runs 12 residues. Germline CDR1 reads MDHEN; CDR2 reads SYDVKM. CDR3 DNA: TGTGCCAGCAGTTTAAGTCCGATCGAGCAGTTCTTC. Translation gives CASSLSPIEQFF.

Only a few counts were recorded for this clonotype. The chain combines TRBV3-1 with TRBJ2-1; 8 bases match TRBD2. Germline lookup yields CDR1 LGHDT and CDR2 YNNKEL (reference sequence). V dropped 2 bases and J dropped 2; count of bases not matched to a gene: 8. The CDR3 is 17 amino acids. CDR3 protein: CASSQLQGSGTYNEQFF. The CDR3 nucleotides are TGTGCCAGCAGCCAATTGCAAGGTAGCGGGACCTACAATGAGCAGTTCTTC.

V usage is TRBV7-6 and J usage is TRBJ2-5, with D perhaps TRBD2 (6 bases). This CDR3 spans 16 amino acids. CDR1 and CDR2 (germline): SGHVS, FNYEAQ. V lost 0 bases, J lost 6 bases, and 17 bases lay in between. The CDR3 loop reads CASSLAAGSSGQTQYF. CDR3 sequence (DNA): TGTGCCAGCAGCTTAGCGGCGGGAAGCAGTGGACAGACCCAGTACTTC.